Listed below are T cell receptor beta chains from one sample, sequenced in a study of T cell responses to AZD1222 COVID-19 vaccine. TCRdb's table, derived via immunoSEQ multiplex PCR, lists solely in-frame clones and lacks some. The sample records 160,000 or so clones, 85% to 95% being singletons. Sequencing used peripheral blood, obtained 28 days after the second AZD1222 dose. These receptors all come from an adult who received the AZD1222 COVID-19 vaccine. Both conserved end residues are part of each CDR3. D genes are given only for firm matches. Where a row states a size, it is once, few, many or the class of an expanded clone; other rows omit it.

>NA|TRBJ2-3|TRBD2|TRBV24-1
CATSGSAGGPVTDTQYF
TGTGCCACCAGTGGTTCGGCGGGAGGGCCCGTCACAGATACGCAGTATTTT
>NA|TRBJ1-2|NA|TRBV7-8
CASSTERLNGYTF
TGTGCCAGCAGCACCGAACGTTTGAATGGCTACACCTTC
>NA|TRBJ1-3|NA|TRBV28
CASSSTWNTIYF
TGTGCCAGCAGTTCCACGTGGAACACCATATATTTT
>few|TRBJ2-7|TRBD2|TRBV9
CASGQREGYEQYF
TGTGCCAGCGGCCAGCGGGAGGGCTACGAGCAGTACTTC
>few|TRBJ2-3|NA|TRBV7-9
CASSLYTDTQYF
TGTGCCAGCAGTTTGTATACGGATACGCAGTATTTT
>NA|TRBJ1-1|NA|TRBV4-2
CASSRNGGTEAFF
TGTGCCAGCAGCCGTAATGGGGGTACTGAAGCTTTCTTT
>NA|TRBJ1-2|NA|TRBV12-3/TRBV12-4
CASSFGRINGYTF
TGTGCCAGCAGTTTTGGGCGGATTAATGGCTACACCTTC
>NA|TRBJ2-7|NA|TRBV3-1/TRBV3-2
CASSPLTPF
TGTGCCAGCAGCCCCCTAACGCCCTTC
>NA|TRBJ1-2|NA|TRBV12-5
CASGKPQGAGYTF
TGTGCTAGTGGTAAGCCTCAAGGGGCTGGCTACACCTTC
>NA|TRBJ1-1|NA|TRBV4-1
CASSQDLEGEAFF
TGCGCCAGCAGCCAAGATTTGGAGGGCGAAGCTTTCTTT
>NA|TRBJ2-2|NA|TRBV6-6
CASSYQGSSNTGELFF
TGTGCCAGCAGTTATCAGGGCAGCTCGAACACCGGGGAGCTGTTTTTT
>NA|TRBJ1-1|NA|TRBV7-9
CASSPVYPGSEAFF
TGTGCCAGCAGCCCCGTCTACCCGGGGAGTGAAGCTTTCTTT
>NA|TRBJ2-7|TRBD2|TRBV15
CATSILAGGQYEQYF
TGTGCCACCAGCATTCTAGCGGGGGGGCAATACGAGCAGTACTTC
>NA|TRBJ2-1|TRBD2|TRBV9
CASSGRTSGSYNEQFF
TGTGCCAGCAGCGGCCGGACTAGCGGGAGCTACAATGAGCAGTTCTTC
>NA|TRBJ1-1|NA|TRBV12-3/TRBV12-4
CASSYLGTEAFF
TGTGCCAGCAGTTATCTGGGGACTGAAGCTTTCTTT
>NA|TRBJ1-5|NA|TRBV27
CASSNGRGRGNQPQHF
TGTGCCAGCAGTAACGGACGGGGAAGGGGAAATCAGCCCCAGCATTTT
>NA|TRBJ2-1|TRBD2|TRBV15
CATSSGRANEQFF
TGTGCCACCAGCAGTGGGAGGGCGAATGAGCAGTTCTTC
>NA|TRBJ2-5|NA|TRBV19
CASSVQGRDRETQYF
TGTGCCAGTAGTGTACAGGGGAGGGATCGAGAGACCCAGTACTTC
>NA|TRBJ2-5|TRBD2|TRBV7-2
CASSLGRGVQETQYF
TGTGCCAGCAGCTTAGGGCGGGGGGTCCAAGAGACCCAGTACTTC
>NA|TRBJ1-6|NA|TRBV27
CASSLGRSSYNSPLHF
TGTGCCAGCAGTTTAGGGCGGAGCTCCTATAATTCACCCCTCCACTTT
>few|TRBJ1-1|NA|TRBV29-1
CSVVTATLNTEAFF
TGCAGCGTTGTTACAGCAACTTTGAACACTGAAGCTTTCTTT
>NA|TRBJ2-7|NA|TRBV30
CAWSTGIQLYEQYF
TGTGCCTGGAGCACCGGGATTCAGCTCTACGAGCAGTACTTC
>once|TRBJ2-1|NA|TRBV30
CAWSPGLMSSYNEQFF
TGTGCCTGGAGCCCAGGCCTGATGAGCTCCTACAATGAGCAGTTCTTC
>NA|TRBJ1-6|NA|TRBV7-2
CASSPFRAPLHF
TGTGCCAGCAGCCCCTTCCGCGCACCCCTCCACTTT
>NA|TRBJ1-6|TRBD1|TRBV30
CAWRRQGAYNSPLHF
TGTGCCTGGAGGAGACAGGGGGCTTATAATTCACCCCTCCACTTT
>NA|TRBJ1-1|NA|TRBV2
CASSVERGLEAFF
TGTGCCAGCAGTGTAGAAAGGGGCCTTGAAGCTTTCTTT
>NA|TRBJ2-3|NA|TRBV27
CASSLRPLVTYTQYF
TGTGCCAGCAGTTTGCGACCATTAGTCACATATACGCAGTATTTT
>once|TRBJ2-1|NA|TRBV19
CASSIEISYNEQFF
TGTGCCAGTAGTATAGAGATTTCCTACAATGAGCAGTTCTTC
>NA|TRBJ2-7|TRBD1|TRBV25-1
CASSGQGNEQYF
TGTGCCAGCAGTGGACAGGGTAACGAGCAGTACTTC
>NA|TRBJ2-2|NA|TRBV19
CASSITLNTGELFF
TGTGCCAGTAGTATAACTTTGAACACCGGGGAGCTGTTTTTT
>NA|TRBJ2-2|NA|TRBV2
CASSRDSQKTGELFF
TGTGCCAGCAGTCGCGACAGCCAAAAAACCGGGGAGCTGTTTTTT
>NA|TRBJ1-1|NA|TRBV5-4
CASSLEFRNEAFF
TGTGCCAGCAGCTTGGAGTTTCGGAATGAAGCTTTCTTT
>NA|TRBJ1-4|NA|TRBV6-2/TRBV6-3
CASSPGLRSYEANEKLFF
TGTGCCAGCAGCCCTGGGTTAAGATCATACGAGGCTAATGAAAAACTGTTTTTT
>few|TRBJ1-5|TRBD1|TRBV6-4
CASSDQDRGGHQPQHF
TGTGCCAGCAGTGACCAGGACAGGGGAGGTCATCAGCCCCAGCATTTT
>NA|TRBJ1-1|NA|TRBV28
CASTPPAPNTEAFF
TGTGCCAGCACCCCCCCCGCGCCGAACACTGAAGCTTTCTTT
>NA|TRBJ2-3|NA|TRBV9
CASSPQLVRTDTQYF
TGTGCCAGCAGCCCGCAACTAGTGAGAACAGATACGCAGTATTTT
>once|TRBJ1-2|NA|TRBV10-3
CAISEPELYRDGYTF
TGTGCCATCAGTGAGCCCGAACTCTACAGGGACGGCTACACCTTC
>few|TRBJ2-1|NA|TRBV5-4
CASSLAGIRYNEQFF
TGTGCCAGCAGCTTGGCTGGGATTCGTTACAATGAGCAGTTCTTC
>NA|TRBJ2-1|TRBD2|TRBV10-3
CAITRESGRPPNEQFF
TGTGCCATCACCCGAGAGAGCGGGAGGCCCCCCAATGAGCAGTTCTTC
>NA|TRBJ2-2|NA|TRBV7-2
CASSLAGTANTGELFF
TGTGCCAGCAGCTTAGCGGGCACAGCGAACACCGGGGAGCTGTTTTTT
>NA|TRBJ1-1|NA|TRBV2
CASRPGRRLDTEAFF
TGTGCCAGCAGACCAGGGCGCAGGTTGGATACTGAAGCTTTCTTT
>NA|TRBJ1-2|NA|TRBV9
CASSVVTGLPKEDYTF
TGTGCCAGCAGCGTAGTCACCGGCCTCCCCAAGGAAGACTACACCTTC
>NA|TRBJ2-7|TRBD2|TRBV19
CASSPSASGDYEQYF
TGTGCCAGTAGCCCCAGCGCTAGCGGGGACTACGAGCAGTACTTC
>NA|TRBJ1-5|NA|TRBV19
CASSIEGYQPQHF
TGTGCCAGTAGTATAGAAGGTTATCAGCCCCAGCATTTT
>NA|TRBJ2-7|NA|TRBV7-9
CASSFPGDSYEQYF
TGTGCCAGCAGCTTCCCCGGGGATTCCTACGAGCAGTACTTC
>NA|TRBJ1-5|NA|TRBV25-1
CASSGDVGEGDGNQPQHF
TGTGCCAGCAGTGGGGACGTAGGAGAGGGGGATGGCAATCAGCCCCAGCATTTT
>NA|TRBJ1-1|NA|TRBV3-1/TRBV3-2
CASSLPPGGGDTEAFF
TGTGCCAGCAGCCTACCCCCGGGGGGGGGAGACACTGAAGCTTTCTTT
>NA|TRBJ1-5|NA|TRBV2
CASSGQVVPNQPQHF
TGTGCCAGCAGTGGACAGGTGGTACCTAATCAGCCCCAGCATTTT